Listed here are 9 T cell receptor beta chains from one sample, sequenced in a study of technical replicates of blood from several donors. Profiled with immunoSEQ multiplex PCR; TCRdb holds only in-frame clones, not every one. Of about 69,000 clones in the sample, around 90% were seen once. Sequenced input: PBMCs. These receptors originate from a human donor in good health. Some clones in this sample may be carry-over from other donors' samples.

The rearrangement links TRBV30 to TRBJ2-5, with a tentative D call TRBD1 (5 bases). This CDR3 region has 12 residues. CDR1 and CDR2 from the germline V gene are GTSNPN and SVGIG (reference sequence). V lost 5 bases and J 4 bases, leaving 11 bases between the germline ends. CDR3 sequence: CAWGLQGETQYF. The DNA for the CDR3 is TGTGCCTGGGGCCTTCAGGGAGAGACCCAGTACTTC.

The gene calls are TRBV5-1 and TRBJ1-4; TRBD1 is a possible D gene (5 bases). This CDR3 has 16 residues. Germline lookup yields CDR1 SGHRS and CDR2 YFSETQ. Trimming removed 0 bases from V and 4 bases from J, with 13 bases in between. The CDR3 here is CASSLVAGPGNEKLFF. In DNA, the CDR3 is TGCGCCAGCAGCTTGGTAGCGGGACCTGGTAATGAAAAACTGTTTTTT. Full variable domain (missing parts from reference TRBV5-1 and TRBJ1-4): KAGVTQTPRYLIKTRGQQVTLSCSPISGHRSVSWYQQTPGQGLQFLFEYFSETQRNKGNFPGRFSGRQFSNSRSEMNVSTLELGDSALYLCASSLVAGPGNEKLFFGSGTQLSVL.

The table lists this clone with a count of one. This sequence joins TRBV18 and TRBJ2-1; 8 nucleotides align to TRBD2. The CDR3 is made up of 15 amino acids. Germline V gene data show CDR1 as KGHSH and CDR2 as LQKENI. The ends lost 6 bases at V and 1 base at J; junction bases unmatched: 5. The CDR3 bases are TGTGCCAGCTCGCTCAGCGGGGGTTCCTACAATGAGCAGTTCTTC. Translation gives CASSLSGGSYNEQFF. The variable domain in full, completed from reference TRBV18 and TRBJ2-1, reads NAGVMQNPRHLVRRRGQEARLRCSPMKGHSHVYWYRQLPEEGLKFMVYLQKENIIDESGMPKERFSAEFPKEGPSILRIQQVVRGDSAAYFCASSLSGGSYNEQFFGPGTRLTVL.

The rearrangement joins TRBV9 to TRBJ2-7; perhaps TRBD2 as D (6 bases). The CDR3 covers 15 residues. Trimming left V 4 bases short and J 1 base short, with 15 bases between. Germline V gene sequence: CDR1 SGDLS, CDR2 YYNGEE. The CDR3 loop reads CASSPIGEASYEQYF. The DNA of the CDR3 is TGTGCCAGCAGCCCTATAGGGGAGGCGTCCTACGAGCAGTACTTC.

The rearrangement joins TRBV4-3 to TRBJ2-2; D is possibly TRBD1 (6 bases). The CDR3 extends over 18 amino acids. Germline V gives CDR1 LGHNA, CDR2 YSLEER. Trimming took off 4 bases at V and 6 bases at J, with 24 bases between the two ends. The CDR3 nucleotides read TGCGCCAGCAGCCTTTTAGGGGGATTATTTCGGGTCCCCGGGGAGCTGTTTTTT. It encodes CASSLLGGLFRVPGELFF.

The chain is built from TRBV4-1 and TRBJ1-2; no firm D call. The germline CDR1 and CDR2 sequences are MGHRA and YSYEKL. V shed 1 base and J shed 0 bases, with 9 bases lying between them. The CDR3 runs 15 residues. The CDR3 DNA follows: TGCGCCAGCAGCCAAGGTGGGAGTACTAACTATGGCTACACCTTC. This sequence encodes CASSQGGSTNYGYTF.

The J gene is TRBJ2-1, the V gene TRBV25-1; D is possibly TRBD2 (6 bases). The CDR3 length is 15 residues. V lost 2 bases to trimming and J lost 8 bases, with 16 bases between them. From germline, CDR1 is MGHDK and CDR2 SYGVNS. CDR3 nucleotide sequence: TGTGCCAGCAGTGAAGGATGGGGACTCCTGGATGAGCAGTTCTTC. This encodes CASSEGWGLLDEQFF. Combining the CDR3 with reference TRBV25-1 and TRBJ2-1 gives the whole variable domain EADIYQTPRYLVIGTGKKITLECSQTMGHDKMYWYQQDPGMELHLIHYSYGVNSTEKGDLSSESTVSRIRTEHFPLTLESARPSHTSQYLCASSEGWGLLDEQFFGPGTRLTVL.

The chain carries TRBV4-3 and TRBJ2-7, with 9 bases matching TRBD1. J lost 4 bases, V lost 1 base, and 5 bases had no gene match. The CDR3 spans 15 residues. From germline, CDR1 is LGHNA and CDR2 YSLEER. CDR3 sequence: CASSQARDRVYEQYF. CDR3 in DNA: TGCGCCAGCAGCCAAGCCCGGGACAGGGTTTACGAGCAGTACTTC.

V usage is TRBV13 and J usage is TRBJ1-3; D remains unclear. The germline V gene encodes CDR1 PRHDT and CDR2 FYEKMQ (reference sequence). The CDR3 runs 14 residues. The V and J ends lost 5 bases and 4 bases respectively, with 12 bases between them. The CDR3 DNA is TGTGCCAGCAGCCAAGAGGGAGGAGGAAACACCATATATTTT. Protein: CASSQEGGGNTIYF. The entire variable domain, with the rest obtained from reference TRBV13 and TRBJ1-3, is as follows: AAGVIQSPRHLIKEKRETATLKCYPIPRHDTVYWYQQGPGQDPQFLISFYEKMQSDKGSIPDRFSAQQFSDYHSELNMSSLELGDSALYFCASSQEGGGNTIYFGEGSWLTVV.